The 12 T cell receptor beta chains in this list originate from one sample, sequenced in a study of T cells in Graves' hyperthyroidism and ophthalmopathy. The CDR3 regions of TCR beta were amplified from RNA transcripts. In the first-round RT-PCR of the TCR CDR3, the HTBI primer set was used. TCRdb reprocessed the multiplex PCR reads with MiXCR, giving one entry per CDR3 protein. The sample consists of around 600,000 distinct CDR3 sequences, approximately 14% of them appearing once. Sequenced: blood. These receptors all come from a woman in her 50s with Graves' ophthalmopathy.

With regard to this clonotype: With a much larger clone just one base away, this may be a read error. The chain links TRBV28 to TRBJ2-1, with D tentatively TRBD2 (6 bases). Near its end, the DNA agrees better with TRBJ2-7, so the J call may be wrong. This CDR3 contains 16 residues. The germline gives CDR1 MDHEN, CDR2 SYDVKM. The CDR3 DNA is TGTGCCAGCAGACCCGGCGGGGCTAGTGGTTTGAATGAGCAGTACTTC. Its protein is CASRPGGASGLNEQYF.

This clonotype was counted many times. This sequence joins TRBV27 and TRBJ1-1, with a tentative D call TRBD1 (6 bases). The ends were cut back, 1 base at V and 5 bases at J, with 32 bases in the middle. Germline values: CDR1 MNHEY, CDR2 SMNVEV (reference sequence). This CDR3 spans 21 amino acids. This CDR3 reads CASSLYGGLGQVGRGNTEAFF. The CDR3, as DNA: TGTGCCAGCAGTTTATATGGGGGCCTAGGGCAGGTCGGAAGGGGGAATACTGAAGCTTTCTTT.

J is TRBJ2-7 and V is TRBV6-1; no clear D. Germline assignment: CDR1 MNHNS and CDR2 SASEGT. Trimming removed 6 bases at V and 2 bases at J, with 14 bases between. The CDR3 extends over 14 amino acids. The CDR3 spells CASSDSGRTYEQYF. Written as DNA, the CDR3 is TGTGCCAGCAGCGACTCCGGACGGACCTACGAGCAGTACTTC.

The chain links TRBV5-4 to TRBJ1-6; D is possibly TRBD1 (5 bases). V was cut by 4 bases and J by 4 bases, with 18 bases left in between. The germline CDR1 and CDR2 sequences are SGHNT and YYREEE (reference sequence). This CDR3 spans 17 amino acids. CDR3 amino acids: CASSAGAQSIYNSPLHF. The CDR3, as DNA: TGTGCCAGCAGCGCCGGGGCTCAAAGTATTTATAATTCACCCCTCCACTTT. Looking up the rest from reference TRBV5-4 and TRBJ1-6 gives the full variable domain: ETGVTQSPTHLIKTRGQQVTLRCSSQSGHNTVSWYQQALGQGPQFIFQYYREEENGRGNFPPRFSGLQFPNYSSELNVNALELDDSALYLCASSAGAQSIYNSPLHFGNGTRLTVT.

This clonotype was picked up many times. The V gene is TRBV7-8, the J gene TRBJ2-7, with 7 bases identical to TRBD2. Trimming cost V 4 bases and J 2 bases; bases outside gene matches: 11. The V gene's germline CDR1 is SGHVS and CDR2 FQNEAQ. The CDR3 has 16 amino acids. For the CDR3, the DNA is TGTGCCAGCAGCTATCACGGGCCCGGGACTACCTACGAGCAGTACTTC. This translates into CASSYHGPGTTYEQYF. Full variable domain (missing parts from reference TRBV7-8 and TRBJ2-7): GAGVSQSPRYKVAKRGQDVALRCDPISGHVSLFWYQQALGQGPEFLTYFQNEAQLDKSGLPSDRFFAERPEGSVSTLKIQRTQQEDSAVYLCASSYHGPGTTYEQYFGPGTRLTVT.

V and J are TRBV29-1 and TRBJ2-2; D possibly corresponds to TRBD1 (6 bases). With 5 bases removed from V and 2 bases from J, the gap between germline ends came to 12 bases. The CDR3 is 14 residues long. CDR1 and CDR2 (germline): SQVTM, ANQGSEA. The CDR3 region is CSVWTAKNTGELFF. DNA of the CDR3: TGCAGCGTTTGGACAGCTAAAAACACCGGGGAGCTGTTTTTT.

This clonotype was detected a few times. The CDR3 DNA reads TGTGCCAGCAGCGTAGCCTCCAGGGGGGCGCACTCCTACAATGAGCAGTTCTTC. Protein product: CASSVASRGAHSYNEQFF. The chain combines TRBV9 with TRBJ2-1; a possible D gene is TRBD1 (7 bases). Between the trimmed V and J ends, which lost 0 bases and 0 bases, there was a span of 16 bases. Germline CDR1 reads SGDLS; CDR2 reads YYNGEE. The CDR3 loop spans 18 amino acids.

Many counts were recorded for this clonotype. The J gene is TRBJ2-2, the V gene TRBV7-9; D is ambiguous. The ends were cut back, 5 bases at V and 3 bases at J, with 19 bases in the middle. Germline V lookup: CDR1 SEHNR, CDR2 FQNEAQ (reference sequence). The CDR3 runs 17 residues. The CDR3 nucleotides read TGTGCCAGCAGCCTAACATCTATCTACGCGGACACCGGGGAGCTGTTTTTT. Translating gives CASSLTSIYADTGELFF.

At least ten counts were recorded for this clonotype. V gene TRBV20-1 combines with J gene TRBJ2-7; D ambiguous. Trimming stripped 3 bases from V and 3 bases from J, with 9 bases between. CDR1 is DFQATT and CDR2 is SNEGSKA in the germline V gene (reference sequence). The CDR3 length is 12 residues. CDR3 DNA: TGCAGTGCTAGTGAGGAGCGCTACGAGCAGTACTTC. As protein: CSASEERYEQYF.

This clonotype was seen only a few times. V gene TRBV6-2 or TRBV6-3 combines with J gene TRBJ2-1, with 7 bases fitting TRBD1. Trimming took 6 bases from V and 2 from J; bases not matched to a gene: 4. The length of the CDR3 is 14 residues. Per germline, CDR1 MNHEY and CDR2 SVGEGT. The CDR3 nucleotides are TGTGCCAGCAGCAACAGGGGCCCCTACAATGAGCAGTTCTTC. Protein product: CASSNRGPYNEQFF.

Ten or more counts support this clonotype. V usage is TRBV7-9 and J usage is TRBJ2-7; D not certain. Deletions cut 5 bases from V and 9 bases from J, with 17 bases between. This CDR3 is 13 amino acids long. In germline, CDR1 is SEHNR, CDR2 FQNEAQ (reference sequence). This CDR3 reads CASSPIGQVWQYF. CDR3 DNA: TGTGCCAGCAGCCCTATCGGGCAGGTGTGGCAGTACTTC. Full variable domain (remainder filled in from reference TRBV7-9 and TRBJ2-7): DTGVSQNPRHKITKRGQNVTFRCDPISEHNRLYWYRQTLGQGPEFLTYFQNEAQLEKSRLLSDRFSAERPKGSFSTLEIQRTEQGDSAMYLCASSPIGQVWQYFGPGTRLTVT.

This chain links TRBV5-1 with TRBJ1-5; D possibly corresponds to TRBD1 (6 bases). V lost 0 bases, J lost 4 bases, and 11 bases lay in between. CDR1 and CDR2 (germline): SGHRS, YFSETQ. The CDR3 length is 15 residues. The CDR3 region is CASSLGPGANQPQHF. DNA for the CDR3: TGCGCCAGCAGCTTGGGTCCGGGGGCGAATCAGCCCCAGCATTTT.